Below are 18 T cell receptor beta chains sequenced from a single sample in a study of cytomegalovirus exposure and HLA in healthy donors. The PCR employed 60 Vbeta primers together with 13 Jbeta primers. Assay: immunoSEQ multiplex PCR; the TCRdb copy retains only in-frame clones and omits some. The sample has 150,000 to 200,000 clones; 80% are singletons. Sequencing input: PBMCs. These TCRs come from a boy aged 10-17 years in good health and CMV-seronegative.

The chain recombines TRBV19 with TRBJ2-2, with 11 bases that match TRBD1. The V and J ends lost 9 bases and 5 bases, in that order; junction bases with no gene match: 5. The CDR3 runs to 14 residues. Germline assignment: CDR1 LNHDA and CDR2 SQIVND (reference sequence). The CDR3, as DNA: TGTGCCAGCACCGGGACAGGGGGGACCGGGGAGCTGTTTTTT. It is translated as CASTGTGGTGELFF.

The CDR3 DNA follows: TGTGCCAGCAGCGCCGCTCTCGGGGTAGAATGGAATGAGCAGTTCTTC. Translation gives CASSAALGVEWNEQFF. The chain carries TRBV14 and TRBJ2-1, with D possibly matching TRBD2 (5 bases). CDR1 and CDR2 (germline): SGHDN, FVKESK. The CDR3 is 16 amino acids. V lost 5 bases and J 7 bases, leaving 21 bases between the germline ends.

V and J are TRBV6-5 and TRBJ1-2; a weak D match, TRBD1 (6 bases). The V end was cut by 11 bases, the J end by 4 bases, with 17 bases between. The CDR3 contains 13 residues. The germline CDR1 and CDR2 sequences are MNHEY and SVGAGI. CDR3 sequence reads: CAGYEAGAYGYTF. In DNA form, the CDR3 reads TGTGCCGGATACGAGGCGGGGGCCTATGGCTACACCTTC.

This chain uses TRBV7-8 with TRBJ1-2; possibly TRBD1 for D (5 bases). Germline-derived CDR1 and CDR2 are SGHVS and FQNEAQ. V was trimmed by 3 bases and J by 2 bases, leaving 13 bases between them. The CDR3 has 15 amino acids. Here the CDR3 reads CASSFGQGGNYGYTF. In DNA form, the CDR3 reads TGTGCCAGCAGCTTCGGGCAGGGAGGAAACTATGGCTACACCTTC.

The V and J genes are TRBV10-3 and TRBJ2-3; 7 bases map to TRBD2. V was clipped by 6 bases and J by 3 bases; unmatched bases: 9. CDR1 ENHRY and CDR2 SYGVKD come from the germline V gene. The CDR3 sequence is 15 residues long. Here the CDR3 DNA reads TGTGCCATCAGCAAGCGGGACTCGCGAACAGATACGCAGTATTTT. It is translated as CAISKRDSRTDTQYF.

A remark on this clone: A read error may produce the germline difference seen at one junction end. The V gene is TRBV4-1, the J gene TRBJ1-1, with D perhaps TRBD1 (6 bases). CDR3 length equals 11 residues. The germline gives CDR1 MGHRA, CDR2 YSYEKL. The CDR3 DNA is TGCGCCATCAGCGGGGACACAGAAGCTTTCTTT. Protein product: CAISGDTEAFF.

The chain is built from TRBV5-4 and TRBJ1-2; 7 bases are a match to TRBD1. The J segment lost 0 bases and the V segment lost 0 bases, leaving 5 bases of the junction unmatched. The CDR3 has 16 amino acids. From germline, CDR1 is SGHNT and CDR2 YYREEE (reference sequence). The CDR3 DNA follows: TGTGCCAGCAGCTTGGCAGGGGGTAAGCCTAACTATGGCTACACCTTC. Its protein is CASSLAGGKPNYGYTF.

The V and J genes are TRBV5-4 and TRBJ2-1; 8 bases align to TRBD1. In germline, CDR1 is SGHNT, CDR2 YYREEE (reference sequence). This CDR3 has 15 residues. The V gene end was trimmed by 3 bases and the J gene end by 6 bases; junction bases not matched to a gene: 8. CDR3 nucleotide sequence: TGTGCCAGCAGCTCGTCCAGGACAGGGAGCAATGAGCAGTTCTTC. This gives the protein CASSSSRTGSNEQFF.

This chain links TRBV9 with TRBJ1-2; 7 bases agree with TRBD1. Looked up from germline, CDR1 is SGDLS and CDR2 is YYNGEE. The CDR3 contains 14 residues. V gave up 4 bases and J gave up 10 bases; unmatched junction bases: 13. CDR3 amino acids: CASSTPTGKFNYTF. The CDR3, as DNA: TGTGCCAGCAGCACCCCGACAGGGAAGTTTAACTACACCTTC.

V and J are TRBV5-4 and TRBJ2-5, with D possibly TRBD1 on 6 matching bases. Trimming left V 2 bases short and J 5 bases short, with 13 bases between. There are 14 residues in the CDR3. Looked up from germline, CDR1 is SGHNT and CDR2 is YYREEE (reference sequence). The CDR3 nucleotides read TGTGCCAGCAGCTTTCTCCAGGGGTTCGAGACCCAGTACTTC. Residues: CASSFLQGFETQYF.

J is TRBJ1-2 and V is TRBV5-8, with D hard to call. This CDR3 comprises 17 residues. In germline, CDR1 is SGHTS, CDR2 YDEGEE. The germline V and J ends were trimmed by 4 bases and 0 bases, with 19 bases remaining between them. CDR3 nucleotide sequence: TGTGCCAGCAGCCTGGACGTCAAAAGCCCCTCTAACTATGGCTACACCTTC. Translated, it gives CASSLDVKSPSNYGYTF.

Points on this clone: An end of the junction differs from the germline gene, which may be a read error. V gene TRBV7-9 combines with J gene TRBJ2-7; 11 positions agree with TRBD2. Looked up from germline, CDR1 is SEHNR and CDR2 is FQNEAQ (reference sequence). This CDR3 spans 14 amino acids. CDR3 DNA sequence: TGTTCCAGCAGCTTTAGCGGGAGGGCCTACGAGCAGTACTTC. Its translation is CSSSFSGRAYEQYF.

CDR3 nucleotide sequence: TGTGCCAGCAGCTTAGAAGGGGTGGGGAATTCACCCCTCCACTTT. It translates to CASSLEGVGNSPLHF. The chain has TRBV13 and TRBJ1-6; TRBD1 might be the D (5 bases). The CDR3 runs 15 residues. Trimming took 1 base from V and 7 from J, leaving 11 bases between them. Germline V gene lookup returns CDR1 PRHDT and CDR2 FYEKMQ (reference sequence).

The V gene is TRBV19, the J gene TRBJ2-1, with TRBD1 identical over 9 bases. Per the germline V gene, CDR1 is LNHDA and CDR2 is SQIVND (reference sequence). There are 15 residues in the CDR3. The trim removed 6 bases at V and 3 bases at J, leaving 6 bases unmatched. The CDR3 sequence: CASRPRDRVYNEQFF. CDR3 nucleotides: TGTGCCAGTAGACCTCGGGACAGGGTCTACAATGAGCAGTTCTTC.

CDR3 sequence: CASSQGAGGPSLQTQYF. The CDR3 DNA follows: TGTGCCAGCAGCCAGGGCGCGGGAGGCCCGAGTTTGCAGACCCAGTACTTC. This chain joins TRBV7-2 and TRBJ2-5, with 8 bases matching TRBD2. V shed 5 bases and J 6 bases; nucleotides not matched to a gene: 17. The CDR3 loop spans 17 amino acids. Germline-derived CDR1 and CDR2 are SGHTA and FQGNSA.

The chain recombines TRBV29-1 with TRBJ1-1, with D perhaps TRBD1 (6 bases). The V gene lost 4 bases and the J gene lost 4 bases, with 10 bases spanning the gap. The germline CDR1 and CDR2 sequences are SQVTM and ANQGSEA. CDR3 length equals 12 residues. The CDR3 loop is CSVGGGGTEAFF. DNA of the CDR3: TGCAGCGTTGGTGGGGGCGGCACTGAAGCTTTCTTT.

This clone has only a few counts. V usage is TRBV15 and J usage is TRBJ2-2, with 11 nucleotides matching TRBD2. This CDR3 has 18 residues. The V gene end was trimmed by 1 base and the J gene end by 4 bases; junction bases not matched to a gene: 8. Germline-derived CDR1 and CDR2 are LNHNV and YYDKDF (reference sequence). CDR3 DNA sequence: TGTGCCACCAGCAGAGGACTAGCGGGGATGCGTGGCACCGGGGAGCTGTTTTTT. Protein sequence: CATSRGLAGMRGTGELFF.

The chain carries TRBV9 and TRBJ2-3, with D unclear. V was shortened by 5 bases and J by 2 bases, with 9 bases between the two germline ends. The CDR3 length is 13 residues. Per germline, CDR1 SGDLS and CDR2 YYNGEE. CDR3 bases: TGTGCCAGCAGAGCGACTTCCACAGATACGCAGTATTTT. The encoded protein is CASRATSTDTQYF.